The 11 T cell receptor beta chains below come from one sample, sequenced in a study of shared clonotypes between healthy human individuals. Naive CD8 cells were CD45RO-negative, positively selected for CCR7, excluding terminally differentiated effector memory CD45RA+ cells. TCRdb's table, derived via immunoSEQ multiplex PCR, lists solely in-frame clones and lacks some. The data contain about 1.9 million clones, approximately 92% of them singletons. The specimen sequenced was naive CD8+ T cells from PBMCs. The receptors shown here come from a man aged 18 to 29 in good health. Some clones in this sample may be carry-over from other donors' samples.

The chain combines TRBV27 with TRBJ2-3, with a tentative D call TRBD2 (6 bases). CDR1 and CDR2 (germline): MNHEY, SMNVEV (reference sequence). The germline V and J ends were trimmed by 6 bases and 2 bases, with 18 bases remaining between them. The CDR3 loop spans 16 amino acids. CDR3 sequence: CASRRIQRASTDTQYF. The DNA for the CDR3 is TGTGCCAGCAGACGTATCCAGCGGGCTTCCACAGATACGCAGTATTTT.

The chain links TRBV28 to TRBJ1-2; D is ambiguous. V was trimmed by 2 bases and J by 2 bases, leaving 15 bases between them. The CDR3 totals 16 residues. CDR1 and CDR2 (germline): MDHEN, SYDVKM. The CDR3 reads CASSLVGAGANYGYTF. The CDR3 bases are TGTGCCAGCAGTTTAGTAGGCGCGGGCGCAAACTATGGCTACACCTTC.

The J gene is TRBJ2-7, the V gene TRBV5-6; 7 bases line up with TRBD1. V shed 6 bases, J shed 3 bases, and the junction held 18 bases outside the gene matches. Looked up from germline, CDR1 is SGHDT and CDR2 is YYEEEE. CDR3 length: 17 amino acids. The CDR3 sequence is CASTTIQGQYPIYEQYF. CDR3 DNA: TGTGCCAGCACGACAATCCAGGGACAGTACCCTATCTACGAGCAGTACTTC.

The V and J genes are TRBV7-6 and TRBJ2-7, with 10 bases matching TRBD2. The length of the CDR3 is 16 residues. V lost 4 bases to trimming and J lost 0 bases; unmatched junction nucleotides: 6. Germline CDR1 reads SGHVS; CDR2 reads FNYEAQ. The CDR3 sequence is CASSSLAGGSSYEQYF. For the CDR3, the DNA is TGTGCCAGCAGCTCGTTAGCGGGGGGAAGCTCCTACGAGCAGTACTTC.

This rearrangement joins TRBV7-3 to TRBJ2-1, with 15 bases identical to TRBD2. The junction had 7 bases not matched to a gene; V was cut back by 4 bases and J by 6 bases. Looked up from germline, CDR1 is SGHTA and CDR2 is FQGTGA. The CDR3 has 17 residues. The CDR3 is CASSSGLAGGPLNEQFF. In DNA form, the CDR3 reads TGTGCCAGCAGCTCCGGACTAGCGGGAGGGCCCCTCAATGAGCAGTTCTTC.

This clone was seen only once. V usage is TRBV27 and J usage is TRBJ2-1, with 8 bases fitting TRBD1. The CDR3 is 15 residues long. V gave up 4 bases and J gave up 2 bases; unmatched junction bases: 4. Germline V gene data show CDR1 as MNHEY and CDR2 as SMNVEV (reference sequence). This chain's CDR3 is CASSSRDRTYNEQFF. Written as DNA, the CDR3 is TGTGCCAGCAGTTCACGGGACAGGACCTACAATGAGCAGTTCTTC.

V gene TRBV5-4 combines with J gene TRBJ1-1; no clear D gene. V lost 4 bases and J lost 6, with 7 bases in between. The CDR3 is 11 residues long. From germline, CDR1 is SGHNT and CDR2 YYREEE (reference sequence). CDR3 nucleotides: TGTGCCAGCAGCACGGGGTCTGAAGCTTTCTTT. Encoded protein: CASSTGSEAFF.

This chain connects TRBV6-5 to TRBJ1-5; D gene unclear. The germline V gene encodes CDR1 MNHEY and CDR2 SVGAGI. This CDR3 region has 15 residues. The V gene lost 4 bases and the J gene lost 0 bases, with 10 bases spanning the gap. The CDR3: CASSFSAYSNQPQHF. The CDR3 DNA reads as TGTGCCAGCAGTTTCAGCGCCTATAGCAATCAGCCCCAGCATTTT.

The rearrangement uses TRBV4-1 and TRBJ2-7; D call uncertain. Germline V gene sequence: CDR1 MGHRA, CDR2 YSYEKL. V was clipped by 0 bases and J by 2 bases, with 11 bases between them. This CDR3 is 15 amino acids long. The CDR3 region is CASSQDRTRTYEQYF. Written as DNA, the CDR3 is TGCGCCAGCAGCCAAGATAGGACCAGGACCTACGAGCAGTACTTC.

The V call is TRBV7-9, the J call TRBJ2-7; 7 nucleotides line up with TRBD1. The CDR3 contains 14 residues. V lost 6 bases, J lost 3 bases, and 8 bases stayed unmatched. The V gene's germline CDR1 is SEHNR and CDR2 FQNEAQ (reference sequence). DNA for the CDR3: TGTGCCAGCAGGAAGGGGGCCCCCCTCTACGAGCAGTACTTC. Residues: CASRKGAPLYEQYF.

The chain links TRBV13 to TRBJ1-4; D not resolved. This CDR3 contains 17 residues. Deletions cut 0 bases from V and 6 bases from J, with 17 bases between. Germline V gives CDR1 PRHDT, CDR2 FYEKMQ (reference sequence). The CDR3 DNA reads as TGTGCCAGCAGCTTAGGATTTCTCGAGGCAGGTTATGAAAAACTGTTTTTT. This encodes CASSLGFLEAGYEKLFF.